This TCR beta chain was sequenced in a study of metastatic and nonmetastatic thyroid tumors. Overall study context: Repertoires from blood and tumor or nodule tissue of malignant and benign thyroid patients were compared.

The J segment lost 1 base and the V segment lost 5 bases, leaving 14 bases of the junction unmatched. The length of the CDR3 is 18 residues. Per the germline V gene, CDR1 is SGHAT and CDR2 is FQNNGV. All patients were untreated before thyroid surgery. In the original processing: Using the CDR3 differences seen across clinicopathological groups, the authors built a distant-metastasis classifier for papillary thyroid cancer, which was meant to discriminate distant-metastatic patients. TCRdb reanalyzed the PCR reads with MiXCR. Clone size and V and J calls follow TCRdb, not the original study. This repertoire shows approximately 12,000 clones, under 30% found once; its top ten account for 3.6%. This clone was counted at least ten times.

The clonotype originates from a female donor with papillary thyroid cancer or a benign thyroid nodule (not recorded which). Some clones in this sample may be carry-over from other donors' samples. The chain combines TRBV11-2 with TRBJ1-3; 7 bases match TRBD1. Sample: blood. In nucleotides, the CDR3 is TGTGCCAGCAGCCCGGACAGGATCAAATCGCATTCTGGAAACACCATATATTTT. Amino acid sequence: CASSPDRIKSHSGNTIYF. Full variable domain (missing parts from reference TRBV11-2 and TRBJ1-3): EAGVAQSPRYKIIEKRQSVAFWCNPISGHATLYWYQQILGQGPKLLIQFQNNGVVDDSQLPKDRFSAERLKGVDSTLKIQPAKLEDSAVYLCASSPDRIKSHSGNTIYFGEGSWLTVV.